Below, 27 T cell receptor beta chains from the same sample are listed, as sequenced in a study of T cells after yellow fever vaccination. TCRdb used MiXCR to reprocess the 5' RACE reads, holding one entry per CDR3 protein. The table has about 310,000 distinct CDR3 sequences, roughly 3.5% seen once; the top ten hold about a quarter. Sequencing used PBMCs, obtained on the day of the yellow fever booster vaccination. These receptors all stem from a man between 18 and 35 years old who received the YFV17D yellow fever vaccine.

This clonotype was picked up a small number of times. The chain employs TRBV7-2 and TRBJ2-7; 7 bases are shared with TRBD2. Germline trimming cut 4 bases from V and 3 bases from J; bases unmatched to any gene: 6. Germline V gene data show CDR1 as SGHTA and CDR2 as FQGNSA. There are 14 residues in the CDR3. CDR3 region: CASSSGLDVYEQYF. DNA for the CDR3: TGTGCCAGCAGCTCCGGACTAGACGTCTACGAGCAGTACTTC. Together with reference TRBV7-2 and TRBJ2-7, the CDR3 gives the full variable domain: GAGVSQSPSNKVTEKGKDVELRCDPISGHTALYWYRQSLGQGLEFLIYFQGNSAPDKSGLPSDRFSAERTGGSVSTLTIQRTQQEDSAVYLCASSSGLDVYEQYFGPGTRLTVT.

This clonotype was detected ten times or more. The chain recombines TRBV28 with TRBJ1-1; no definite D call. Trimming stripped 3 bases from V and 7 bases from J, with 6 bases between. Germline CDR1 MDHEN, CDR2 SYDVKM. CDR3 length: 11 amino acids. The CDR3: CASSFRYEAFF. The CDR3, as DNA: TGTGCCAGCAGTTTTCGGTATGAAGCTTTCTTT.

In its sample, this clonotype was seen many times. This sequence joins TRBV7-3 and TRBJ2-1, with 8 nucleotides matching TRBD2. CDR1 and CDR2 from the germline V gene are SGHTA and FQGTGA. Trimming took 3 bases from V and 14 from J; bases not matched to a gene: 9. The CDR3 runs to 13 residues. The CDR3, as DNA: TGTGCCAGCAGCTTCGGCATCGGGGGGGCCAAGTTCTTC. It is translated as CASSFGIGGAKFF.

The chain carries TRBV13 and TRBJ2-2, with D maybe TRBD2 (5 bases). There are 12 residues in the CDR3. V lost 1 base, J lost 10 bases, and 7 bases lay in between. Germline V gives CDR1 PRHDT, CDR2 FYEKMQ (reference sequence). The CDR3 DNA follows: TGTGCCAGCAGCTTAGCAGCGGCGGAGCTGTTTTTT. Its translation: CASSLAAAELFF.

This clonotype was picked up a small number of times. The chain combines TRBV18 with TRBJ2-5, with D maybe TRBD2 (7 bases). CDR3 length: 14 residues. V lost 3 bases to trimming and J lost 5 bases, with 13 bases between them. Germline CDR1 KGHSH, CDR2 LQKENI. CDR3 in amino acids: CASSPAGAKETQYF. The CDR3 region has the DNA TGTGCCAGCTCACCTGCGGGGGCTAAGGAGACCCAGTACTTC.

Many counts were recorded for this clonotype. The chain has TRBV20-1 and TRBJ2-2, with 7 bases identical to TRBD2. Germline V gene sequence: CDR1 DFQATT, CDR2 SNEGSKA (reference sequence). This CDR3 region has 16 residues. Losses at the gene ends were 3 bases for V and 3 bases for J; bases not matched to a gene: 10. For the CDR3, the DNA is TGCAGTGCTAGCCGGGCGGGGGAAACTCACACCGGGGAGCTGTTTTTT. This codes for CSASRAGETHTGELFF.

V usage is TRBV11-2 and J usage is TRBJ2-1; 8 nucleotides agree with TRBD2. This CDR3 has 15 amino acids. Germline V gives CDR1 SGHAT, CDR2 FQNNGV. J lost 8 bases, V lost 2 bases, and 8 bases had no gene match. The CDR3 loop is CASSLRLAGHHEQFF. CDR3 in DNA: TGTGCCAGCAGCTTACGTCTAGCGGGCCATCATGAGCAGTTCTTC.

This clonotype was seen ten or more times. This sequence joins TRBV20-1 and TRBJ2-5, with 9 bases fitting TRBD2. V shed 7 bases, J shed 2 bases, and the junction held 5 bases outside the gene matches. This CDR3 comprises 13 residues. Germline CDR1 DFQATT, CDR2 SNEGSKA (reference sequence). As DNA, the CDR3 is TGCAGTGGGAGACTAGCGGTACAAGAGACCCAGTACTTC. Its protein is CSGRLAVQETQYF.

There are a few counts of this clonotype. This sequence joins TRBV3-1 and TRBJ1-1, with TRBD1 identical over 10 bases. Looked up from germline, CDR1 is LGHDT and CDR2 is YNNKEL (reference sequence). V shed 7 bases and J 11 bases; nucleotides not matched to a gene: 7. The CDR3 extends over 12 amino acids. CDR3 bases: TGTGCCAGCAAGGCGGGACAGGGGTACGCTTTCTTT. Amino acids: CASKAGQGYAFF.

This clonotype was detected many times. The chain links TRBV7-2 to TRBJ2-5; D is perhaps TRBD2 (5 bases). The V gene's germline CDR1 is SGHTA and CDR2 FQGNSA. Trimming left V 4 bases short and J 5 bases short, with 20 bases between. The CDR3 totals 16 residues. The CDR3 DNA is TGTGCCAGCAGCTCCGACCCCGGACTGATGACTGAGACCCAGTACTTC. Amino acids: CASSSDPGLMTETQYF.

This clonotype was observed many times. The chain employs TRBV29-1 and TRBJ2-3; TRBD2 matches 8 bases. V dropped 0 bases and J dropped 0; count of bases not matched to a gene: 26. Germline values: CDR1 SQVTM, CDR2 ANQGSEA. The CDR3 contains 23 residues. The CDR3 DNA sequence: TGCAGCGTTGAAGAAGACAGAAGAACGGTCGGCGGGGGGACTCTACCTAGCACAGATACGCAGTATTTT. The encoded protein is CSVEEDRRTVGGGTLPSTDTQYF.

This clonotype was seen many times. The gene calls are TRBV7-2 and TRBJ2-3; TRBD2 is a possible D gene (6 bases). V shed 3 bases and J shed 0 bases, with 10 bases lying between them. Germline V gene lookup returns CDR1 SGHTA and CDR2 FQGNSA. This CDR3 is 15 amino acids long. CDR3 loop: CASSLYRGSTDTQYF. The DNA for the CDR3 is TGTGCCAGCAGCTTGTACCGGGGGAGCACAGATACGCAGTATTTT.

This clonotype was counted many times. This chain uses TRBV5-1 with TRBJ2-1, with D uncertain. The V and J ends lost 4 bases and 9 bases respectively, with 11 bases between them. The CDR3 consists of 12 residues. Germline CDR1 SGHRS, CDR2 YFSETQ. Here the CDR3 reads CASSLFEFEQFF. CDR3 in DNA: TGCGCCAGCAGCCTTTTTGAGTTTGAGCAGTTCTTC.

There are many counts of this clonotype. The chain links TRBV5-1 to TRBJ2-5; 9 nucleotides line up with TRBD2. This CDR3 has 16 residues. The germline gives CDR1 SGHRS, CDR2 YFSETQ. Germline trimming cut 0 bases from V and 5 bases from J; bases unmatched to any gene: 8. The CDR3 DNA sequence: TGCGCCAGCAGCTTGGATGCGCGGGGGGGCCTCGAGACCCAGTACTTC. Protein sequence: CASSLDARGGLETQYF.

As DNA, the CDR3 is TGTGCCAGCAGCTTAGTAGGGCAGAACAATGAGCAGTTCTTC. Amino acid sequence: CASSLVGQNNEQFF. This rearrangement joins TRBV11-3 to TRBJ2-1, with D hard to call. The CDR3 covers 14 residues. V lost 1 base to trimming and J lost 5 bases, with 9 bases between them. Germline V lookup: CDR1 SGHNT, CDR2 YENEEA.

In this sample, this clonotype turned up many times. V usage is TRBV6-6 and J usage is TRBJ2-1, with D perhaps matching TRBD1 (6 bases). V was clipped by 2 bases and J by 0 bases, with 14 bases between them. CDR3 length equals 17 residues. CDR1 and CDR2 (germline): MNHNY, SVGAGI (reference sequence). DNA for the CDR3: TGTGCCAGCAGTTACCCTGAAAGGGGACACTCCTACAATGAGCAGTTCTTC. Translated, it gives CASSYPERGHSYNEQFF.

This clonotype was counted many times. The gene calls are TRBV6-6 and TRBJ1-4; unclear D gene. Germline V lookup: CDR1 MNHNY, CDR2 SVGAGI (reference sequence). The V end lost 5 bases, the J end lost 12 bases, and 19 bases lay between the germline ends. This CDR3 contains 14 residues. The CDR3 coding sequence is TGTGCCAGCAGTCCCCGGGCCCCGGTTGGGGAACTGTTTTTT. Translated: CASSPRAPVGELFF.

This clonotype was detected only a few times. This chain joins TRBV10-3 and TRBJ2-3; 7 bases are a match to TRBD1. The CDR3 length is 13 residues. The V segment lost 11 bases and the J segment 2 bases; nucleotides outside the gene matches: 7. CDR1 is ENHRY and CDR2 is SYGVKD in the germline V gene. CDR3 protein: CASRDRYTDTQYF. CDR3 DNA sequence: TGTGCCTCGAGGGACAGATACACAGATACGCAGTATTTT.

This clonotype was found many times. This chain joins TRBV27 and TRBJ2-7; D is possibly TRBD1 or TRBD2 (5 bases each). CDR3 size: 13 residues. V lost 2 bases, J lost 2 bases, and 7 bases lay in between. Germline CDR1 reads MNHEY; CDR2 reads SMNVEV (reference sequence). CDR3 nucleotides: TGTGCCAGCAGTTTAGGGGGTCCCTACGAGCAGTACTTC. Its protein is CASSLGGPYEQYF.

This clonotype was detected many times. The chain links TRBV6-5 to TRBJ2-5; D remains ambiguous. CDR1 is MNHEY and CDR2 is SVGAGI in the germline V gene. The length of the CDR3 is 16 residues. Trimming took off 0 bases at V and 2 bases at J, with 13 bases between the two ends. The CDR3 nucleotides read TGTGCCAGCAGTTACTCACAGAGCCTGCTTCAAGAGACCCAGTACTTC. The encoded protein is CASSYSQSLLQETQYF.

This chain's CDR3 is CSATGPGTSIEQYF. Written as DNA, the CDR3 is TGCAGTGCTACCGGTCCCGGGACTAGCATCGAGCAGTACTTC. The rearrangement joins TRBV20-1 to TRBJ2-7; 9 nucleotides agree with TRBD2. Trimming took 4 bases from V and 6 from J; bases not matched to a gene: 10. Germline CDR1 DFQATT, CDR2 SNEGSKA (reference sequence). The CDR3 consists of 14 residues.

This clonotype came up a few times. The V gene is TRBV7-9, the J gene TRBJ2-1; perhaps D is TRBD1 or TRBD2 (7 bases each). This CDR3 comprises 17 residues. Germline-derived CDR1 and CDR2 are SEHNR and FQNEAQ (reference sequence). Between the trimmed V and J ends, which lost 5 bases and 9 bases, there was a span of 26 bases. CDR3 sequence (DNA): TGTGCCAGCAGCCCTGTGCTAGCTCAGGGGGGGCCGAGTGAGCAGTTCTTC. Translated: CASSPVLAQGGPSEQFF.

This clonotype was seen repeatedly, ten times or more. This sequence joins TRBV5-1 and TRBJ2-3; TRBD1 is a possible D gene (5 bases). Deletions cut 4 bases from V and 5 bases from J, with 14 bases between. The CDR3 runs 14 residues. Germline values: CDR1 SGHRS, CDR2 YFSETQ. The CDR3 DNA sequence: TGCGCCAGCAGCCCTAGTTTGGGGCGAGATACGCAGTATTTT. Encoded protein: CASSPSLGRDTQYF.

The chain joins TRBV29-1 to TRBJ2-6; 8 positions match TRBD1. Germline CDR1 and CDR2: SQVTM and ANQGSEA. J lost 0 bases, V lost 5 bases, and 9 bases had no gene match. This CDR3 has 17 amino acids. CDR3 nucleotide sequence: TGCAGCGTTCGAGACAGGGGTGTACTCTCTGGGGCCAACGTCCTGACTTTC. Translating gives CSVRDRGVLSGANVLTF.

This clonotype was counted ten times or more. V and J are TRBV12-3 or TRBV12-4 and TRBJ1-5; 7 nucleotides align to TRBD1. This CDR3 region has 14 residues. The ends lost 6 bases at V and 1 base at J; junction bases unmatched: 3. The CDR3 sequence: CASRQQGSNQPQHF. The CDR3 region has the DNA TGTGCCAGCAGGCAACAGGGGAGCAATCAGCCCCAGCATTTT.

The gene calls are TRBV20-1 and TRBJ1-2; possibly TRBD1 for D (5 bases). Germline CDR1 is DFQATT and CDR2 is SNEGSKA (reference sequence). The V and J ends lost 4 bases and 1 base respectively, with 10 bases between them. The CDR3 is made up of 13 amino acids. DNA of the CDR3: TGCAGTGCTATCCCGGGGGGTAACTATGGCTACACCTTC. Translating gives CSAIPGGNYGYTF.

This clonotype was seen at least ten times. The V and J genes are TRBV7-2 and TRBJ2-1; no clear D. V lost 5 bases and J 4 bases, leaving 9 bases between the germline ends. The germline V gene encodes CDR1 SGHTA and CDR2 FQGNSA. This CDR3 region has 13 residues. Here the CDR3 reads CASSEDAYNEQFF. CDR3 coding DNA: TGTGCCAGCAGCGAGGACGCGTACAATGAGCAGTTCTTC.